The 9 T cell receptor beta chains listed next were all sequenced from one sample in a study of shared clonotypes between healthy human individuals. Repertoires were generated with immunoSEQ multiplex PCR, while TCRdb's copy carries only in-frame clones and drops some. The table includes about 2.3 million clones, 80% to 95% detected once. Sequenced material: naive CD4+ T cells from PBMCs. Subset here: CD45RA+ positively selected. Receptors originate from a man aged 18-30 years in good health. Some clones in this sample may be carry-over from other donors' samples.

For this clone: The sample holds other DNA sequences that translate to the same CDR3. The chain carries TRBV6-5 and TRBJ2-7, with a possible D match to TRBD1 (5 bases). This CDR3 is 14 amino acids long. The V gene lost 6 bases and the J gene lost 0 bases, with 12 bases spanning the gap. In germline, CDR1 is MNHEY, CDR2 SVGAGI. The CDR3 spells CASSHRQSSYEQYF. The CDR3 nucleotides read TGTGCCAGCAGCCATCGACAGAGCTCCTACGAGCAGTACTTC.

This sequence joins TRBV2 and TRBJ1-2; D may be TRBD1 (5 bases). The CDR3 extends over 13 amino acids. The germline V gene has CDR1 SNHLY and CDR2 FYNNEI. Trimming left V 7 bases short and J 7 bases short, with 16 bases between. CDR3 nucleotides: TGTGCCAGCAACGAGGGGTGGAGTGGTGGCTACACCTTC. This sequence encodes CASNEGWSGGYTF. Drawing the rest from reference TRBV2 and TRBJ1-2, the complete variable domain is EPEVTQTPSHQVTQMGQEVILRCVPISNHLYFYWYRQILGQKVEFLVSFYNNEISEKSEIFDDQFSVERPDGSNFTLKIRSTKLEDSAMYFCASNEGWSGGYTFGSGTRLTVV.

This chain links TRBV9 with TRBJ2-3; D is undetermined. V gave up 1 base and J gave up 5 bases, with 14 bases separating them. The germline gives CDR1 SGDLS, CDR2 YYNGEE. CDR3 length equals 15 residues. The DNA of the CDR3 is TGTGCCAGCAGCGTACAATCGGGCCGCCTAGATACGCAGTATTTT. This translates into CASSVQSGRLDTQYF.

The J gene is TRBJ2-7, the V gene TRBV7-9; 9 nucleotides agree with TRBD2. With 6 bases clipped from V and 2 bases from J, the junction kept 5 bases outside the gene matches. The germline V gene encodes CDR1 SEHNR and CDR2 FQNEAQ (reference sequence). CDR3 length equals 14 residues. The CDR3 DNA is TGTGCCAGCAGAGGGATAGCGGGAGCCTACGAGCAGTACTTC. As protein: CASRGIAGAYEQYF. The whole variable domain, remainder taken from reference TRBV7-9 and TRBJ2-7, is DTGVSQNPRHKITKRGQNVTFRCDPISEHNRLYWYRQTLGQGPEFLTYFQNEAQLEKSRLLSDRFSAERPKGSFSTLEIQRTEQGDSAMYLCASRGIAGAYEQYFGPGTRLTVT.

The V call is TRBV5-5, the J call TRBJ1-5; tentatively, D is TRBD1 (5 bases). With 0 bases removed from V and 5 bases from J, the gap between germline ends came to 15 bases. In germline, CDR1 is SGHKS, CDR2 YYEKEE (reference sequence). The CDR3 loop spans 16 amino acids. CDR3: CASSLVPRQIHQPQHF. In DNA, the CDR3 is TGTGCCAGCAGCTTGGTCCCCCGACAGATCCATCAGCCCCAGCATTTT.

With regard to this clone: The identical CDR3 is also encoded by other nucleotide sequences in the sample. The chain has TRBV30 and TRBJ1-5; unclear D gene. The V end lost 2 bases, the J end lost 1 base, and 6 bases lay between the germline ends. The CDR3 covers 13 residues. The germline V gene encodes CDR1 GTSNPN and CDR2 SVGIG (reference sequence). CDR3 coding DNA: TGTGCCTGGAGTCTAGACAGCAATCAGCCCCAGCATTTT. It translates to CAWSLDSNQPQHF.

This clone was found a few times. The rearrangement links TRBV20-1 to TRBJ1-1; D gene ambiguous. CDR1 and CDR2 from the germline V gene are DFQATT and SNEGSKA (reference sequence). This CDR3 region has 10 residues. Trimming pared 2 bases from V and 3 bases from J, leaving 1 base between. CDR3 coding DNA: TGCAGTGCTAGATACACTGAAGCTTTCTTT. Its protein is CSARYTEAFF.

Worth noting for this clone: Other nucleotide sequences from this sample produce the same CDR3. This sequence joins TRBV7-2 and TRBJ2-5; D not resolved. This CDR3 spans 13 amino acids. The V and J ends lost 3 bases and 5 bases respectively, with 10 bases between them. Per germline, CDR1 SGHTA and CDR2 FQGNSA. Here the CDR3 DNA reads TGTGCCAGCAGCTTGGGCTTGAGGGAGACCCAGTACTTC. Its translation is CASSLGLRETQYF.

The chain combines TRBV5-1 with TRBJ1-4; D gene ambiguous. Germline V gene lookup returns CDR1 SGHRS and CDR2 YFSETQ. CDR3 length equals 15 residues. The V end was cut by 1 base, the J end by 4 bases, with 11 bases between. CDR3 sequence (DNA): TGCGCCAGCAGCTTGTTAACAGCAGATAATGAAAAACTGTTTTTT. It encodes CASSLLTADNEKLFF.